Presented here are 25 T cell receptor beta chains from one specimen sequenced in a study of early T cells in non-severe SARS-CoV-2 infection. TCRdb independently ran MiXCR on the 5' RACE reads; one entry per CDR3 protein. Of 55,000 to 65,000 distinct CDR3 sequences detected, over 7.5% appear once; the ten largest clones hold 8.6%. Sequencing was carried out using whole blood. The source of these receptors is an adult who was a healthcare worker with PCR-confirmed SARS-CoV-2 infection or an uninfected control (not recorded which).

This clonotype was seen repeatedly, ten times or more. The chain is built from TRBV11-2 and TRBJ2-5; D uncertain. The CDR3 runs 14 residues. Germline CDR1 reads SGHAT; CDR2 reads FQNNGV. The V end lost 5 bases, the J end lost 3 bases, and 13 bases lay between the germline ends. The CDR3 loop is CASSPTLREETQYF. CDR3 sequence (DNA): TGTGCCAGCAGCCCTACCCTACGGGAAGAGACCCAGTACTTC.

The chain uses TRBV5-6 and TRBJ1-6; D is ambiguous. Trimming shortened V by 4 bases and J by 7 bases, and 18 bases separated the two germline ends. CDR3 size: 16 residues. Per the germline V gene, CDR1 is SGHDT and CDR2 is YYEEEE. CDR3 loop: CASSQGLTRTNSPLHF. As DNA, the CDR3 is TGTGCCAGCAGCCAAGGTCTCACTAGAACCAATTCACCCCTCCACTTT.

The rearrangement uses TRBV7-2 and TRBJ2-2, with 7 bases fitting TRBD1. Germline values: CDR1 SGHTA, CDR2 FQGNSA. CDR3 length: 17 amino acids. The J segment lost 6 bases and the V segment lost 5 bases, leaving 15 bases of the junction unmatched. The CDR3 sequence: CASSPSSDRARAGELFF. CDR3 coding DNA: TGTGCCAGCAGCCCCTCCTCCGACAGGGCGCGTGCCGGGGAGCTGTTTTTT.

This clonotype has a count of ten or more. V is TRBV20-1 and J is TRBJ2-5, with D perhaps matching TRBD1 or TRBD2 (5 bases each). The CDR3 is made up of 13 amino acids. Germline CDR1 is DFQATT and CDR2 is SNEGSKA (reference sequence). With 1 base removed from V and 3 bases from J, the gap between germline ends came to 9 bases. DNA for the CDR3: TGCAGTGCTAGAGGGGACCTGAAAGAGACCCAGTACTTC. It translates to CSARGDLKETQYF.

This clonotype showed up many times. The rearrangement links TRBV11-2 to TRBJ2-7, with a possible D match to TRBD1 (6 bases). Trimming stripped 5 bases from V and 2 bases from J, with 16 bases between. CDR1 SGHAT and CDR2 FQNNGV come from the germline V gene. This CDR3 contains 15 residues. The CDR3 sequence: CASSRSTGSPYEQYF. The CDR3 bases are TGTGCCAGCAGCCGTTCGACAGGATCTCCCTACGAGCAGTACTTC.

In this sample, this clonotype turned up a few times. The chain uses TRBV7-2 and TRBJ1-2; D unclear. Trimming shortened V by 0 bases and J by 1 base, and 6 bases separated the two germline ends. CDR3 length: 14 residues. The germline CDR1 and CDR2 sequences are SGHTA and FQGNSA. The CDR3 protein is CASSLAGNNYGYTF. CDR3 in DNA: TGTGCCAGCAGCTTAGCGGGCAATAACTATGGCTACACCTTC. The variable domain in full, completed from reference TRBV7-2 and TRBJ1-2, reads GAGVSQSPSNKVTEKGKDVELRCDPISGHTALYWYRQSLGQGLEFLIYFQGNSAPDKSGLPSDRFSAERTGGSVSTLTIQRTQQEDSAVYLCASSLAGNNYGYTFGSGTRLTVV.

This clonotype appeared a few times. The chain combines TRBV21-1 with TRBJ2-7; TRBD2, the table's D call, lacks a check against the DNA. TRBV21-1 is listed as a pseudogene. The CDR3 loop spans 16 amino acids. Here the CDR3 DNA reads TGTGCCAGCAGCAAAGCTAGGGGTGCCCAGGGCCGGGAGCAGTACTTC. This sequence encodes CASSKARGAQGREQYF.

Ten or more counts support this clonotype. The chain combines TRBV7-9 with TRBJ1-2; TRBD1 matches 8 bases. V was clipped by 7 bases and J by 4 bases; unmatched bases: 20. The CDR3 runs to 18 residues. CDR1 is SEHNR and CDR2 is FQNEAQ in the germline V gene (reference sequence). The chain's CDR3 is CASNFLHRDGDRIYGYTF. The CDR3 region has the DNA TGTGCCAGCAACTTTCTACACAGAGACGGGGACAGGATCTATGGCTACACCTTC. The full variable domain, rest sourced from reference TRBV7-9 and TRBJ1-2, is DTGVSQNPRHKITKRGQNVTFRCDPISEHNRLYWYRQTLGQGPEFLTYFQNEAQLEKSRLLSDRFSAERPKGSFSTLEIQRTEQGDSAMYLCASNFLHRDGDRIYGYTFGSGTRLTVV.

This clonotype was seen repeatedly, ten times or more. The J gene is TRBJ2-4, the V gene TRBV5-1; tentative D call: TRBD1 (6 bases). Trimming pared 4 bases from V and 1 base from J, leaving 9 bases between. This CDR3 comprises 14 residues. CDR1 is SGHRS and CDR2 is YFSETQ in the germline V gene. CDR3: CASSVQGAKNIQYF. The CDR3 DNA sequence: TGCGCCAGCAGCGTACAGGGTGCCAAAAACATTCAGTACTTC.

This clonotype was seen many times. The chain has TRBV6-1 and TRBJ1-5; 7 positions match TRBD1. V shed 5 bases, J shed 9 bases, and the junction held 10 bases outside the gene matches. The CDR3 is made up of 14 amino acids. Germline V lookup: CDR1 MNHNS, CDR2 SASEGT. The CDR3 region has the DNA TGTGCCAGCAGTACAGACAGGGCATCCCGGCCCCAGCATTTT. Translating it yields CASSTDRASRPQHF.

There are many counts of this clonotype. The chain uses TRBV7-9 and TRBJ2-1; D remains ambiguous. The CDR3 length is 11 residues. Trimming removed 2 bases from V and 6 bases from J, with 2 bases in between. Germline CDR1 SEHNR, CDR2 FQNEAQ (reference sequence). In DNA, the CDR3 is TGTGCCAGCAGCTTACTCAATGAGCAGTTCTTC. Translation gives CASSLLNEQFF.

The V call is TRBV24-1, the J call TRBJ2-1; TRBD1 agrees at 7 bases. Looked up from germline, CDR1 is KGHDR and CDR2 is SFDVKD. Trimming removed 9 bases from V and 4 bases from J; junction bases left unmatched: 5. This CDR3 has 13 residues. CDR3 nucleotides: TGTGCCACCGGCAGGGGGTTTTACAATGAGCAGTTCTTC. The encoded protein is CATGRGFYNEQFF.

There are many counts of this clonotype. The gene calls are TRBV11-2 and TRBJ2-3; D not resolved. The CDR3 runs to 13 residues. CDR1 is SGHAT and CDR2 is FQNNGV in the germline V gene. With 0 bases removed from V and 4 bases from J, the gap between germline ends came to 5 bases. As DNA, the CDR3 is TGTGCCAGCAGCTTAGACCGATCAGATACGCAGTATTTT. Residues: CASSLDRSDTQYF.

This clonotype was picked up many times. CDR3 coding DNA: TGCGCCAGCAGCTTGACAGGGGGAGGATTTGGGGCCAACGTCCTGACTTTC. It codes for CASSLTGGGFGANVLTF. The chain joins TRBV5-1 to TRBJ2-6; 8 nucleotides agree with TRBD1. V lost 1 base, J lost 3 bases, and 6 bases stayed unmatched. The CDR3 loop spans 17 amino acids. Germline CDR1 SGHRS, CDR2 YFSETQ.

This clonotype showed up many times. One end of the junction fails to match germline, which may point to a read error. The rearrangement joins TRBV12-3 or TRBV12-4 to TRBJ1-1; D is perhaps TRBD1 (6 bases). CDR3 length: 12 residues. CDR3 nucleotide sequence: TGTGCCAGCAGCTTAGGGGGGGCTGAAGCTTTCTTT. Translation gives CASSLGGAEAFF.

This clonotype appeared many times. The J gene is TRBJ2-3, the V gene TRBV10-3; D not certain. CDR3 length: 11 residues. CDR1 is ENHRY and CDR2 is SYGVKD in the germline V gene. The V end lost 6 bases, the J end lost 6 bases, and 7 bases lay between the germline ends. For the CDR3, the DNA is TGTGCCATCAGGGAGAGGGATACGCAGTATTTT. It translates to CAIRERDTQYF.

This clonotype was counted a few times. The V and J genes are TRBV14 and TRBJ1-2; 7 bases are a match to TRBD1. From germline, CDR1 is SGHDN and CDR2 FVKESK. The CDR3 runs to 13 residues. V was pared by 7 bases and J by 4 bases, with 6 bases of the junction left unmatched. The CDR3 is CASTRGQTYGYTF. The CDR3 nucleotides are TGTGCCAGCACCCGGGGACAGACCTATGGCTACACCTTC.

Many counts were recorded for this clonotype. The V call is TRBV9, the J call TRBJ2-7; D is unresolved. The CDR3 is made up of 14 amino acids. The germline V gene has CDR1 SGDLS and CDR2 YYNGEE. V lost 4 bases and J 3 bases, leaving 14 bases between the germline ends. In DNA form, the CDR3 reads TGTGCCAGCAGCCTGGCGGTGAATAGCTACGAGCAGTACTTC. Translation gives CASSLAVNSYEQYF. The entire variable domain, with the rest obtained from reference TRBV9 and TRBJ2-7, is as follows: DSGVTQTPKHLITATGQRVTLRCSPRSGDLSVYWYQQSLDQGLQFLIQYYNGEERAKGNILERFSAQQFPDLHSELNLSSLELGDSALYFCASSLAVNSYEQYFGPGTRLTVT.

This clonotype was seen repeatedly, ten times or more. CDR3 region: CASRQGSGTEAFF. The CDR3, as DNA: TGTGCCAGCAGACAGGGAAGTGGGACTGAAGCTTTCTTT. V and J are TRBV12-3 or TRBV12-4 and TRBJ1-1, with TRBD1 as a possible D gene (6 bases). V was shortened by 6 bases and J by 5 bases, with 13 bases between the two germline ends. The CDR3 length is 13 residues.

This clonotype was seen ten or more times. In DNA form, the CDR3 reads TGTGCCAGCAGTTGGTCCAAGCGGGACGGCACAGATACGCAGTATTTT. Amino acid sequence: CASSWSKRDGTDTQYF. The chain links TRBV6-2 or TRBV6-3 to TRBJ2-3; TRBD2 agrees at 7 bases. The CDR3 consists of 16 residues. V lost 4 bases and J lost 1; bases outside the gene matches: 8. CDR1 and CDR2 from the germline V gene are MNHEY and SVGEGT.

This clonotype was observed many times. The CDR3: CASSWTRTGNEQFF. The CDR3 bases are TGTGCCAGCAGTTGGACCCGGACAGGGAATGAGCAGTTCTTC. The chain combines TRBV6-2 or TRBV6-3 with TRBJ2-1; 8 bases agree with TRBD1. The CDR3 spans 14 residues. The V gene end was trimmed by 4 bases and the J gene end by 7 bases; junction bases not matched to a gene: 6. In germline, CDR1 is MNHEY, CDR2 SVGEGT.

This clonotype turned up a few times. The V and J genes are TRBV20-1 and TRBJ2-1; TRBD2 might be the D (6 bases). CDR1 and CDR2 from the germline V gene are DFQATT and SNEGSKA (reference sequence). V was pared by 6 bases and J by 1 base, with 13 bases between. The CDR3 length is 14 residues. In DNA, the CDR3 is TGCAGTGCGGGGGGTGCGGGATCCTACAATGAGCAGTTCTTC. Translation gives CSAGGAGSYNEQFF.

This clonotype occurred many times. The chain uses TRBV5-1 and TRBJ1-2, with D uncertain. V shed 0 bases and J shed 4 bases, with 7 bases lying between them. The CDR3 spans 13 residues. Germline lookup yields CDR1 SGHRS and CDR2 YFSETQ. The CDR3 nucleotides are TGCGCCAGCAGCTTGGACTTGGTCTATGGCTACACCTTC. Protein sequence: CASSLDLVYGYTF.

At least ten counts were recorded for this clonotype. This sequence joins TRBV12-3 or TRBV12-4 and TRBJ2-1; D is ambiguous. CDR3 length: 14 residues. V was trimmed by 6 bases and J by 5 bases, leaving 14 bases between them. CDR3 nucleotide sequence: TGTGCCAGCAGCTTGGTGCTGGTAAACAATGAGCAGTTCTTC. This translates into CASSLVLVNNEQFF.

This chain joins TRBV13 and TRBJ2-7, with D perhaps matching TRBD1 or TRBD2 (6 bases each). V was clipped by 7 bases and J by 3 bases, with 28 bases between them. Germline CDR1 is PRHDT and CDR2 is FYEKMQ (reference sequence). CDR3 length: 18 residues. The CDR3 here is CASMSRDMTSGAVYEQYF. CDR3 nucleotides: TGTGCCAGCATGAGTCGGGACATGACTTCGGGAGCGGTCTACGAGCAGTACTTC. Together with reference TRBV13 and TRBJ2-7, the CDR3 gives the full variable domain: AAGVIQSPRHLIKEKRETATLKCYPIPRHDTVYWYQQGPGQDPQFLISFYEKMQSDKGSIPDRFSAQQFSDYHSELNMSSLELGDSALYFCASMSRDMTSGAVYEQYFGPGTRLTVT.